This TCR beta chain was found in a study of identical twins' blood T cells. Overall study findings and caveats: Environmental influences on twin similarity could not be excluded. Twins reportedly had markedly more similar V usage than unrelated donors, even among out-of-frame TCRbeta clonotypes. Abundant TCRbeta CDR3s overlapped more between twins than with unrelated donors.

This clonotype has a count of ten or more. Its antigen is unidentified. Three pairs of healthy female monozygous twins were the donors. The CDR3 sequence is 14 residues long. V lost 8 bases and J lost 2, with 14 bases in between. Germline values: CDR1 LGHNT, CDR2 FRNRAP. Via MiXCR, TCRdb re-called the 5' RACE reads, giving one row per CDR3 protein. The table has 300,000 to 450,000 distinct CDR3 sequences, roughly 30% seen once; the top ten hold approximately 6.6%. This sequence originates from a woman aged 18-49 years in good health. The specimen was PBMCs. The chain uses TRBV12-5 and TRBJ2-3; D may be TRBD2 (7 bases). Here the CDR3 reads CASRGGGLTDTQYF. DNA for the CDR3: TGTGCTAGTCGAGGGGGGGGCCTCACAGATACGCAGTATTTT.